The clone carrying this T cell receptor beta chain was observed a single time. Antigen unknown. The sample is drawn from a study of cytomegalovirus exposure and HLA in healthy donors. Study at large: Of roughly 360 genotyped donors, around 86% grouped in the Caucasian-associated ancestry cluster.

The PCR contained 60 Vbeta and 13 Jbeta primers. Repertoires were generated with immunoSEQ multiplex PCR, while TCRdb's copy carries only in-frame clones and drops some. Among roughly 89,000 clones listed, about 75% were seen once. Germline-derived CDR1 and CDR2 are GTSNPN and SVGIG (reference sequence). The CDR3 sequence is 15 residues long. V lost 0 bases, J lost 4 bases, and 10 bases lay in between. Study observations and caveats: The study flagged some 180 TCR beta chains as cytomegalovirus-associated. When a later analysis compared HLA-associated TCR beta chains with equally common others, the HLA-associated chains turned out to be more clonally expanded and to have lower generation probabilities.

This TCR was recovered from a man aged 25-45 years in good health and CMV-seropositive. Sequencing was carried out using PBMCs. V and J are TRBV30 and TRBJ1-6; D is unresolved. CDR3 sequence reads: CAWSVLNSYNSPLHF. The CDR3 nucleotides read TGTGCCTGGAGTGTTCTTAACAGTTATAATTCACCCCTCCACTTT.